The source of this TCR beta chain is a study of blood T cells in healthy people across ages. V was clipped by 6 bases and J by 5 bases, with 17 bases between them. The CDR3 is made up of 16 amino acids. The V gene's germline CDR1 is SGHTA and CDR2 FQGNSA. A J-beta primer mix and a sample-barcoded 5' primer were used in a second PCR of roughly 7 to 12 cycles. In TCRdb, the 5' RACE reads were re-called with MiXCR into one record per CDR3 protein. Seen here are 1.5 million to 1.9 million distinct CDR3 sequences, roughly 43% observed once, and the top ten hold about 3.8%. This clonotype was observed a single time.

This sequence was found in a woman younger than 30 in good health. Sequencing input: blood. This chain connects TRBV7-2 to TRBJ1-6; D is unresolved. CDR3 residues: CASRKGSRGHNSPLHF. The CDR3 nucleotides read TGTGCCAGCAGAAAAGGGAGTCGCGGGCATAATTCACCCCTCCACTTT. Based on the CDR3 plus reference TRBV7-2 and TRBJ1-6, the full variable domain is GAGVSQSPSNKVTEKGKDVELRCDPISGHTALYWYRQSLGQGLEFLIYFQGNSAPDKSGLPSDRFSAERTGGSVSTLTIQRTQQEDSAVYLCASRKGSRGHNSPLHFGNGTRLTVT.